Listed below are T cell receptor beta chains from one sample, sequenced in a study of blood T cells in healthy people across ages. TCRdb ran MiXCR on the 5' RACE reads and lists one entry per CDR3 protein. The table shows almost 1 million distinct CDR3 sequences, with roughly 50% occurring only once. Sequencing input: blood. These receptors were taken from a woman aged 60 to 75 in good health. CDR3s include the opening cysteine and the closing phenylalanine or tryptophan. Fields, in order: clone size, D gene, J gene, CDR3 length, V gene, CDR3 DNA, CDR3 protein. A D gene is named only where the DNA matches it firmly. Not all rows give a size; the values are once, few, many and, for expanded clones, a class.

NA | NA | TRBJ2-7 | 13 | TRBV4-1 | TGCGCCAGCAGCCAAGATACGAACTACGAGCAGTACTTC | CASSQDTNYEQYF
few | NA | TRBJ2-7 | 15 | TRBV4-1 | TGCGCCAGCAGCCAAGGGGTACAGGGGGGGGACGAGCAGTACTTC | CASSQGVQGGDEQYF
few | TRBD2 | TRBJ2-7 | 15 | TRBV7-2 | TGTGCCAGCAGCTTGGCCCGGACTAGCATACACGAGCAGTACTTC | CASSLARTSIHEQYF
NA | NA | TRBJ1-2 | 15 | TRBV24-1 | TGTGCCACCAGTGACCCCTACGGAGAGACTTATGGCTACACCTTC | CATSDPYGETYGYTF
NA | NA | TRBJ2-7 | 14 | TRBV20-1 | TGCAGTGCCGTATTTGGGACAAGAGTGTACGAGCAGTACTTC | CSAVFGTRVYEQYF
few | TRBD2 | TRBJ2-3 | 15 | TRBV7-3 | TGTGCCAGCAGCTTAGGGAGGGGAAAGACAGATACGCAGTATTTT | CASSLGRGKTDTQYF
few | NA | TRBJ2-7 | 15 | TRBV5-5 | TGTGCCAGCAGCTCCCGGGGGACAGCCCTCTACGAGCAGTACTTC | CASSSRGTALYEQYF
NA | NA | TRBJ2-7 | 14 | TRBV12-3/TRBV12-4 | TGTGCCAGCAGATCAGGGCAAAGCTCCTACGAGCAGTACTTC | CASRSGQSSYEQYF
NA | NA | TRBJ1-2 | 19 | TRBV6-5 | TGTGCCAGCAGTTACCGCAGCGCGACAGAGGGCCAGGCTAACTACGGCTACACCTTC | CASSYRSATEGQANYGYTF
few | NA | TRBJ2-7 | 15 | TRBV28 | TGTGCCAGCAGTCCGGACAGTCCCCTCTCCTACGAGCAGTACTTC | CASSPDSPLSYEQYF
NA | NA | TRBJ2-5 | 13 | TRBV29-1 | TGCAGCGTTGAGCGTCAGGGGCAAGAGACCCAGTACTTC | CSVERQGQETQYF
NA | TRBD1 | TRBJ2-4 | 17 | TRBV11-3 | TGTGCCAGCAGCTTAGGACAGGGGGATCCAGGGAAAAACATTCAGTACTTC | CASSLGQGDPGKNIQYF
few | NA | TRBJ2-5 | 14 | TRBV5-4 | TGTGCCAGCAGCCGTGACAGCTTAGGCGAGACCCAGTACTTC | CASSRDSLGETQYF
NA | NA | TRBJ2-3 | 16 | TRBV18 | TGTGCCAGCTCGTCCATCACAGGGTTGAGGACAGATACGCAGTATTTT | CASSSITGLRTDTQYF
NA | NA | TRBJ2-7 | 15 | TRBV4-1 | TGCGCCAGCAGCCAAGCGTCAGCCTCCTACAATGAGCAGTACTTC | CASSQASASYNEQYF
NA | NA | TRBJ2-7 | 14 | TRBV4-1 | TGCGCCAGCAGCCCCAAGGGTAACTCCTACGAGCAGTACTTC | CASSPKGNSYEQYF
once | TRBD1 | TRBJ2-5 | 17 | TRBV7-2 | TGTGCCAGCAGCTTAGGGCAGGGGACAGAGACCGAAGAGACCCAGTACTTC | CASSLGQGTETEETQYF
NA | NA | TRBJ1-4 | 15 | TRBV28 | TGTGCCAGCAGTTTTGACCCATCAACTAATGAAAAACTGTTTTTT | CASSFDPSTNEKLFF
NA | NA | TRBJ1-2 | 14 | TRBV4-3 | TGCGCCAGCAGCCAAGAGGAGGATGCTTATGGCTACACCTTC | CASSQEEDAYGYTF
few | TRBD1 | TRBJ2-7 | 13 | TRBV28 | TGTGCCAGCAGTTTGCAGGGGGCGTCAGAGCAGTACTTC | CASSLQGASEQYF
NA | TRBD1 | TRBJ1-5 | 17 | TRBV7-2 | TGTGCCAGCAGCCCAAGCCGGGACAGGGGGCTTGATCAGCCCCAGCATTTT | CASSPSRDRGLDQPQHF
NA | TRBD1 | TRBJ2-1 | 14 | TRBV7-9 | TGTGCCAGCAGCTTAAGTGGGACAGGGGGTTCCCAGTTCTTC | CASSLSGTGGSQFF
few | NA | TRBJ1-2 | 12 | TRBV20-1 | TGCAGTGCACACAGGCTTAGCTATGGCTACACCTTC | CSAHRLSYGYTF
NA | TRBD2 | TRBJ2-1 | 14 | TRBV3-1 | TGTGCCAGCAGCCCAACAAGCGGGAGGTTTGAGCAGTTCTTC | CASSPTSGRFEQFF
once | NA | TRBJ2-1 | 12 | TRBV28 | TGTGCCAGCAGAAACGACCTGAATGAGCAGTTCTTC | CASRNDLNEQFF
few | NA | TRBJ2-3 | 16 | TRBV7-2 | TGTGCCAGCAGCTTAGTCGTCCGGGAGCTGGGAGATACGCAGTATTTT | CASSLVVRELGDTQYF
NA | NA | TRBJ2-7 | 14 | TRBV3-1 | TGTGCCAGCAGCCAGACCGCCAGATACAATGAGCAGTACTTC | CASSQTARYNEQYF
NA | NA | TRBJ2-7 | 15 | TRBV3-1 | TGTGCCAGCAGCCAAGATTGGGGTTCCTCCTACGAGCAGTACTTC | CASSQDWGSSYEQYF
NA | NA | TRBJ2-7 | 12 | TRBV28 | TGTGCCAGCAATGACAGGTTCTACAAGCAGTACTTC | CASNDRFYKQYF
many | TRBD2 | TRBJ2-1 | 14 | TRBV29-1 | TGCAGCGTTGTTCCCAGCGGGAGTATAAATGAGCAGTTCTTC | CSVVPSGSINEQFF
NA | NA | TRBJ2-1 | 14 | TRBV11-2 | TGTGCCAGCAGCGTAGTGGCGTCCGGCGATGAGCAGTTCTTC | CASSVVASGDEQFF
NA | NA | TRBJ2-3 | 13 | TRBV2 | TGTGCCAGCAGTGGGCTTCTTTCAGATACGCAGTATTTT | CASSGLLSDTQYF
NA | NA | TRBJ2-7 | 14 | TRBV30 | TGTGCCTGGAGCCAGCGGTTGAGCTCCTACGAGCAGTACTTC | CAWSQRLSSYEQYF
NA | TRBD2 | TRBJ2-2 | 17 | TRBV7-2 | TGTGCCAGCAGCTCATCAGTCCTAGCGGGAGTTCCCGGGGAGCTGTTTTTT | CASSSSVLAGVPGELFF
few | NA | TRBJ2-3 | 12 | TRBV29-1 | TGCAGCGTTTGGCAGGGGGGGGATACGCAGTATTTT | CSVWQGGDTQYF
NA | TRBD1 | TRBJ1-5 | 14 | TRBV27 | TGTGCCAGCAGTCTCGGGACAGGGTATCAGCCCCAGCATTTT | CASSLGTGYQPQHF
many | TRBD1 | TRBJ2-1 | 13 | TRBV29-1 | TGCAGCGTGGGACAGGGGGGGTGGAATGAGCAGTTCTTC | CSVGQGGWNEQFF
NA | NA | TRBJ1-1 | 13 | TRBV6-6 | TGTGCCAGCAGCCGGCCCGGGCACACTGAAGCTTTCTTT | CASSRPGHTEAFF
NA | TRBD1 | TRBJ1-6 | 14 | TRBV6-6 | TGTGCCCGCAGTACCCGACAGGGGGGTTCACCCCTCCACTTT | CARSTRQGGSPLHF
once | NA | TRBJ2-2 | 14 | TRBV5-1 | TGCGCCAGCAGCCCCGGGGCGGATACCGGGGAGCTGTTTTTT | CASSPGADTGELFF